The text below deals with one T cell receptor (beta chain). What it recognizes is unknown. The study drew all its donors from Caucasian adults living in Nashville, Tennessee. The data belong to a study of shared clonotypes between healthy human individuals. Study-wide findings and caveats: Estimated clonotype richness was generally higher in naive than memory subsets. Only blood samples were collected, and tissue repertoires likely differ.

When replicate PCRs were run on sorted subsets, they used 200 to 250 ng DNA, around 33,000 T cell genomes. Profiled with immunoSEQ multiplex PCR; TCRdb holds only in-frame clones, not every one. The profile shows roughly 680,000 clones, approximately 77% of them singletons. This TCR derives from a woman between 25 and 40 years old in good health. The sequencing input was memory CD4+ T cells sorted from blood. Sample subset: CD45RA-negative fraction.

In nucleotides, the CDR3 is TGTGCCAGCAGTTATCAGGGGGATTACAATGAGCAGTTCTTC. This codes for CASSYQGDYNEQFF. This chain uses TRBV6-6 with TRBJ2-1; 7 nucleotides match TRBD1. CDR1 is MNHNY, CDR2 SVGAGI, per germline (reference sequence). CDR3 length: 14 residues. The J segment lost 4 bases and the V segment lost 3 bases, leaving 3 bases of the junction unmatched.